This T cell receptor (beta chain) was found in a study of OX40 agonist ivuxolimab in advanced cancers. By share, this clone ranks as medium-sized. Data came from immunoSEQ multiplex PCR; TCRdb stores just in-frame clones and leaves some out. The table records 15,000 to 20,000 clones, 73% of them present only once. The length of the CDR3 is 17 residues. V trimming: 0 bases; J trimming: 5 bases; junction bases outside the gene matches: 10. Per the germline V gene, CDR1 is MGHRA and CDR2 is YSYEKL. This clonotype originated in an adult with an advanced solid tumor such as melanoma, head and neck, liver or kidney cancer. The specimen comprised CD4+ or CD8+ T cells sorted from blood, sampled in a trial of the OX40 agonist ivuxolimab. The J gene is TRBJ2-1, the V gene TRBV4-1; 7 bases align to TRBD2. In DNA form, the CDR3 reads TGCGCCAGCAGCCAAGATGTCCCGGGACTACGACACAATGAGCAGTTCTTC. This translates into CASSQDVPGLRHNEQFF.